This entry lists 5 T cell receptor beta chains sequenced from one sample in a study of CD8 T cells in Susac syndrome. With random hexamers, reverse transcription was performed on 0.5 to 1 ug of RNA. TCRdb ran MiXCR on the immunoSEQ multiplex PCR reads and lists one entry per CDR3 protein. The table records tens of thousands of distinct CDR3 sequences, 93% of them present only once. Specimen: CD4+ T cells from PBMCs. These receptors were taken from a human donor with Susac syndrome.

This clonotype was observed a handful of times. The V gene is TRBV6-1, the J gene TRBJ2-4; 9 nucleotides line up with TRBD1. V dropped 6 bases and J dropped 6; count of bases not matched to a gene: 6. The CDR3 contains 14 residues. Per germline, CDR1 MNHNS and CDR2 SASEGT. CDR3 coding DNA: TGTGCCAGCAGAACGCCGGGACAGGGAAACATTCAGTACTTC. Amino acids: CASRTPGQGNIQYF.

This chain connects TRBV19 to TRBJ2-1; D not resolved. Trimming removed 4 bases from V and 0 bases from J, with 10 bases in between. The CDR3 has 15 amino acids. Germline CDR1 reads LNHDA; CDR2 reads SQIVND (reference sequence). CDR3 amino acids: CASSTRQSSYNEQFF. DNA for the CDR3: TGTGCCAGTAGTACCCGACAAAGCTCCTACAATGAGCAGTTCTTC.

This chain links TRBV7-9 with TRBJ2-7; TRBD2 matches 9 bases. The CDR3 is 15 residues long. Germline V lookup: CDR1 SEHNR, CDR2 FQNEAQ (reference sequence). The trim removed 2 bases at V and 5 bases at J, leaving 7 bases unmatched. CDR3 amino acids: CASSLLAGAVHEQYF. In nucleotides, the CDR3 is TGTGCCAGCAGCTTATTAGCGGGGGCGGTCCACGAGCAGTACTTC.

The chain employs TRBV5-1 and TRBJ1-2; no firm D call. V lost 4 bases and J 0 bases, leaving 10 bases between the germline ends. The CDR3 loop spans 14 amino acids. Looked up from germline, CDR1 is SGHRS and CDR2 is YFSETQ. The CDR3 loop reads CASSPAHSNYGYTF. CDR3 coding DNA: TGCGCCAGCAGCCCTGCCCATTCTAACTATGGCTACACCTTC.

The chain recombines TRBV5-4 with TRBJ2-5; TRBD2 aligns across 7 bases. The ends lost 5 bases at V and 5 bases at J; junction bases unmatched: 9. Germline V CDR1 and CDR2: SGHNT, YYREEE (reference sequence). CDR3 length equals 14 residues. CDR3 in amino acids: CASRQAGTKETQYF. For the CDR3, the DNA is TGTGCCAGCAGACAAGCGGGGACTAAGGAGACCCAGTACTTC. The whole variable domain, filled in from reference TRBV5-4 and TRBJ2-5, reads ETGVTQSPTHLIKTRGQQVTLRCSSQSGHNTVSWYQQALGQGPQFIFQYYREEENGRGNFPPRFSGLQFPNYSSELNVNALELDDSALYLCASRQAGTKETQYFGPGTRLLVL.